The text below deals with one TCR beta chain. Its antigen remains unidentified. This specimen comes from a study of cytomegalovirus exposure and HLA in healthy donors. Findings of the study overall: Rarity marked most TCR sequences, yet some public TCRs occurred in many donors. A likely sequencing artifact accounted for one observed cluster of highly shared sequence variants.

This CDR3 is built from 13 residues. The V end lost 7 bases, the J end lost 1 base, and 10 bases lay between the germline ends. The V gene's germline CDR1 is SGHTA and CDR2 FQGTGA. The PCR used 60 Vbeta and 13 Jbeta primers. TCRdb's table, derived via immunoSEQ multiplex PCR, lists solely in-frame clones and lacks some. The sample contains 150,000 to 180,000 clones, 65% to 85% of which appear only once. The chain is built from TRBV7-3 and TRBJ1-1; D perhaps matches TRBD1 (5 bases). The TCR was taken from a man between 18 and 29 years old in good health and CMV-seronegative. Sequencing used PBMCs. The CDR3 loop reads CASTLDRNTEAFF. CDR3 in DNA: TGTGCCAGCACCCTAGACAGGAACACTGAAGCTTTCTTT.